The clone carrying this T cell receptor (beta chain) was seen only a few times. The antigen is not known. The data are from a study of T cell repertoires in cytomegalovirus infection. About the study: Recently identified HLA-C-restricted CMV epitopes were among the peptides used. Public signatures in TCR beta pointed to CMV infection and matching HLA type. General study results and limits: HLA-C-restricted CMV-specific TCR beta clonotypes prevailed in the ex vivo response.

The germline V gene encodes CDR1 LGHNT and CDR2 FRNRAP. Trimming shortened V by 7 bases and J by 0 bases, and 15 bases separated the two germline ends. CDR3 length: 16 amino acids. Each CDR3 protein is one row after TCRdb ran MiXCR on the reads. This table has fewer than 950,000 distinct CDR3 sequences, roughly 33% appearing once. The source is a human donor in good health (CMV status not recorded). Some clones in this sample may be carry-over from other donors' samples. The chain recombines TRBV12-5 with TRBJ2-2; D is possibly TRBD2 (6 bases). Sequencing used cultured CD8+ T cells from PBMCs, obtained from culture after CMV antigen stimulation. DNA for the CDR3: TGTGCTAGTGTCCTTTGGGGCGGGGCGAACACCGGGGAGCTGTTTTTT. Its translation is CASVLWGGANTGELFF.